Listed below are T cell receptor beta chains from one sample, sequenced in a study of patients and donors after allogeneic stem cell transplantation. TCRdb independently ran MiXCR on the RT-PCR reads; one entry per CDR3 protein. The table includes approximately 160,000 distinct CDR3 sequences, nearly 25% detected once. The specimen was blood, either unsorted or a sorted T cell fraction (not recorded which). Every receptor here comes from a human donor who was either an allogeneic HSCT recipient or a stem cell or donor lymphocyte infusion donor (not recorded which). It is not recorded whose cells these are; they may come from a transplant donor. The CDR3 runs from the conserved cysteine through the conserved F or W. A D gene is named only where the DNA matches it firmly. The size of a clone is reported for some rows only, either as once, few or many, or as a class for expanded clones.

j_call | v_call | clone_size | d_call | cdr3_aa | cdr3_nt
TRBJ2-2 | TRBV10-3 | - | - | CAIRRGPGNTGELFF | TGTGCCATCAGGAGGGGCCCAGGGAACACCGGGGAGCTGTTTTTT
TRBJ2-3 | TRBV3-1 | few | TRBD2 | CASSLAGGGTDTQYF | TGTGCCAGCAGCTTAGCGGGGGGTGGCACAGATACGCAGTATTTT
TRBJ2-3 | TRBV12-3/TRBV12-4 | few | - | CASSTGTTDTQYF | TGTGCCAGCAGTACCGGGACCACAGATACGCAGTATTTT
TRBJ1-4 | TRBV29-1 | - | - | CSVEDNETELFF | TGCAGCGTTGAAGATAACGAGACAGAACTGTTTTTT
TRBJ2-3 | TRBV5-1 | - | - | CASSVDSPDTQYF | TGCGCCAGCAGCGTAGACAGTCCAGATACGCAGTATTTT
TRBJ2-7 | TRBV12-3/TRBV12-4 | few | TRBD2 | CASSGTSGTYEQYF | TGTGCCAGCAGTGGGACTAGCGGAACCTACGAGCAGTACTTC
TRBJ1-2 | TRBV29-1 | - | - | CSVRTVHGYTF | TGCAGCGTACGGACAGTCCATGGCTACACCTTC
TRBJ2-2 | TRBV7-9 | - | - | CASSVQGIGELFF | TGTGCCAGCAGCGTACAGGGAATCGGGGAGCTGTTTTTT
TRBJ1-5 | TRBV12-3/TRBV12-4 | many | TRBD1 | CASRQGWGNQPQHF | TGTGCCAGCAGACAGGGGTGGGGCAATCAGCCCCAGCATTTT
TRBJ2-4 | TRBV5-1 | few | - | CASSLLGLAKNIQYF | TGCGCCAGCAGCCTGCTGGGGCTAGCCAAAAACATTCAGTACTTC
TRBJ1-1 | TRBV12-3/TRBV12-4 | many | - | CASSLPGNTEAFF | TGTGCCAGCAGTTTGCCAGGGAACACTGAAGCTTTCTTT
TRBJ2-5 | TRBV28 | few | TRBD2 | CASSWDSGRGETQYF | TGTGCCAGCAGTTGGGATAGCGGGAGGGGAGAGACCCAGTACTTC
TRBJ1-4 | TRBV29-1 | many | TRBD1 | CSVTGTGPNEKLFF | TGCAGCGTGACCGGGACAGGGCCTAATGAAAAACTGTTTTTT